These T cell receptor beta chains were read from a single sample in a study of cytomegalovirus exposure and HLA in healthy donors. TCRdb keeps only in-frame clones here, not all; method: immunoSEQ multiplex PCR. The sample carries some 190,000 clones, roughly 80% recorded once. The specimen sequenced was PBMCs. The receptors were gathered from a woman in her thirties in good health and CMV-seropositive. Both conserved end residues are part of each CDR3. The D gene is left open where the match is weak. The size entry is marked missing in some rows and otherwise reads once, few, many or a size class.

TGTGCCAGCAGCCCCGACATGAGCTCCTACAATGAGCAGTTCTTC | CASSPDMSSYNEQFF | NA | NA | TRBJ2-1 | TRBV7-2
TGTGCCAGCAGTTCCCCCGGGACTAGCGGGACCATAGGCTACGAGCAGTACTTC | CASSSPGTSGTIGYEQYF | NA | TRBD2 | TRBJ2-7 | TRBV28
TGTGCCAGCAGGACAGGGATGAACACTGAAGCTTTCTTT | CASRTGMNTEAFF | many | TRBD1 | TRBJ1-1 | TRBV5-6
TGTGCCAGCGTCACCCCTAGCGGTTACAATGAGCAGTTCTTC | CASVTPSGYNEQFF | NA | TRBD2 | TRBJ2-1 | TRBV2
TGTGCCAGCAGTTTCCGGGACAGCAGCAATCAGCCCCAGCATTTT | CASSFRDSSNQPQHF | NA | TRBD1 | TRBJ1-5 | TRBV2
TGTTCCAGCAGCTTAATCACCTACGAGCAGTACTTC | CSSSLITYEQYF | NA | NA | TRBJ2-7 | TRBV7-9
TGTGCCATCAGTGATGGCGGGAGGACCGGGGAGCTGTTTTTT | CAISDGGRTGELFF | once | TRBD2 | TRBJ2-2 | TRBV10-3
TGTGCCAGCAGTGATGAGGACAGGTGGGAAAAACTGTTTTTT | CASSDEDRWEKLFF | NA | TRBD1 | TRBJ1-4 | TRBV2
TGTGCCAGCAGTTCTTCAATCCGGCAGCCCCAGCATTTT | CASSSSIRQPQHF | NA | NA | TRBJ1-5 | TRBV6-5
TGTGCCAGCAGCCAAACTAGGAACACCGGGGAGCTGTTTTTT | CASSQTRNTGELFF | few | NA | TRBJ2-2 | TRBV7-2
TGTGCCAGCTCACCACCCGGGTCTGACGGGGAGCTGTTTTTT | CASSPPGSDGELFF | once | NA | TRBJ2-2 | TRBV18
TGTGCCAGCAGCCAAGCGGAGAGCTCCTACGAGCAGTACTTC | CASSQAESSYEQYF | NA | NA | TRBJ2-7 | TRBV4-2
TGTGCCAGCTCACCATATGAACAGGGGGCGTCCACCTTC | CASSPYEQGASTF | NA | TRBD1 | TRBJ1-2 | TRBV18
TGTGCCAGCAGTTACGGCGGGGTAAACTATGGCTACACCTTC | CASSYGGVNYGYTF | NA | NA | TRBJ1-2 | TRBV6-6
TGTGCCAGCAGTTCGAGGACTAGCGGGTACGAGCAGTACTTC | CASSSRTSGYEQYF | NA | TRBD2 | TRBJ2-7 | TRBV6-1
TGCGCCAGCAGCTTGGCCCCACTAGCGGGAGACAACGGGGAGCTGTTTTTT | CASSLAPLAGDNGELFF | once | TRBD2 | TRBJ2-2 | TRBV5-1
TGTGCCAGCAGTGCATTCCCCACTAGCCGTGGCTCCTACGAGCAGTACTTC | CASSAFPTSRGSYEQYF | NA | NA | TRBJ2-7 | TRBV6-1
TGTGCCAGCAGTTTCGGGGCCAAAAACATTCAGTACTTC | CASSFGAKNIQYF | NA | NA | TRBJ2-4 | TRBV27
TGCGCCAGCAGCCTACCTCGGGGTTCCTACAATGAGCAGTTCTTC | CASSLPRGSYNEQFF | once | NA | TRBJ2-1 | TRBV5-1
TGTGCCAGCAGTCCTGGCGGGGGGCAGGGGAACACTGAAGCTTTCTTT | CASSPGGGQGNTEAFF | NA | NA | TRBJ1-1 | TRBV28
TGCGCCAGTTCTACGACAGGCGCCTACGAGCAGTACTTC | CASSTTGAYEQYF | NA | NA | TRBJ2-7 | TRBV4-1
TGTGCCAGCAATCGAGCGGGGCAGGGGACGCGCTACACCTTC | CASNRAGQGTRYTF | NA | NA | TRBJ1-2 | TRBV28
TGTGCCAGCAGCTCGCCTACAGGGGCACTTAACTCTGGGGCCAACGTCCTGACTTTC | CASSSPTGALNSGANVLTF | NA | TRBD1 | TRBJ2-6 | TRBV5-6
TGTGCCAGCAGTGCCTCGGGACTGCCCCCCTACGAGCAGTACTTC | CASSASGLPPYEQYF | NA | NA | TRBJ2-7 | TRBV2
TGTGCCAGCAGCGACCGGGGGGTGTCTCATGAGCAGTTCTTC | CASSDRGVSHEQFF | NA | TRBD2 | TRBJ2-1 | TRBV28
TGTGCCAGCAGTTTACGGGTATCCTACGAGCAGTACTTC | CASSLRVSYEQYF | NA | NA | TRBJ2-7 | TRBV28
TGTGCCACCTACGGGGGTCGCTACGAGCAGTACTTC | CATYGGRYEQYF | NA | NA | TRBJ2-7 | TRBV6-1